Following are 20 T cell receptor beta chains from one sample sequenced in a study of CD8 T cells in ankylosing spondylitis. One entry per CDR3 protein, called by TCRdb with MiXCR from the 5' RACE reads. The sample carries some 120,000 distinct CDR3 sequences, roughly an eighth recorded once. Sequencing input: blood, either unsorted or a sorted T cell fraction (not recorded which). Source of these receptors: a female donor with ankylosing spondylitis or in good health (not recorded which).

The chain combines TRBV20-1 with TRBJ2-3; 11 nucleotides line up with TRBD2. This CDR3 spans 16 amino acids. Germline CDR1 DFQATT, CDR2 SNEGSKA (reference sequence). Trimming took 6 bases from V and 6 from J; bases not matched to a gene: 14. The CDR3 region is CSARPFLAGGPDTQYF. CDR3 nucleotide sequence: TGCAGTGCAAGGCCCTTTCTAGCGGGGGGCCCTGATACGCAGTATTTT.

This clonotype was seen repeatedly, ten times or more. The chain recombines TRBV5-1 with TRBJ2-2, with D perhaps matching TRBD2 (5 bases). Trimming stripped 2 bases from V and 3 bases from J, with 14 bases between. The CDR3 loop spans 16 amino acids. The germline V gene encodes CDR1 SGHRS and CDR2 YFSETQ. For the CDR3, the DNA is TGCGCCAGCAGCTTAAGTCTAGCTATCGACACCGGGGAGCTGTTTTTT. Protein: CASSLSLAIDTGELFF.

This clonotype was seen ten or more times. The chain uses TRBV20-1 and TRBJ2-3; maybe TRBD1 (6 bases). CDR1 DFQATT and CDR2 SNEGSKA come from the germline V gene (reference sequence). Trimming took off 3 bases at V and 5 bases at J, with 9 bases between the two ends. CDR3 length: 12 amino acids. The CDR3 loop reads CSASSGVDTQYF. The CDR3 DNA is TGCAGTGCTAGTTCAGGGGTAGATACGCAGTATTTT.

The chain combines TRBV20-1 with TRBJ2-1, with 10 nucleotides matching TRBD2. The length of the CDR3 is 15 residues. Germline-derived CDR1 and CDR2 are DFQATT and SNEGSKA (reference sequence). Trimming removed 6 bases from V and 5 bases from J; junction bases left unmatched: 10. The CDR3 bases are TGCAGTGCACCTAAGGGAAGCGGGAGGGACAATGAGCAGTTCTTC. Protein sequence: CSAPKGSGRDNEQFF.

This clonotype was counted only a few times. The V gene is TRBV7-2, the J gene TRBJ1-3; 9 bases line up with TRBD1. The germline V gene has CDR1 SGHTA and CDR2 FQGNSA. This CDR3 spans 16 amino acids. V lost 7 bases, J lost 0 bases, and 7 bases stayed unmatched. CDR3 protein: CASKEQGALSGNTIYF. DNA of the CDR3: TGTGCCAGCAAGGAACAGGGGGCCCTCTCTGGAAACACCATATATTTT. Based on the CDR3 plus reference TRBV7-2 and TRBJ1-3, the full variable domain is GAGVSQSPSNKVTEKGKDVELRCDPISGHTALYWYRQSLGQGLEFLIYFQGNSAPDKSGLPSDRFSAERTGGSVSTLTIQRTQQEDSAVYLCASKEQGALSGNTIYFGEGSWLTVV.

As concerns this clonotype: The junction departs from the called germline gene at one end, perhaps through a read error. CDR3 DNA: TGCAGTGCTACCCAGGACACCGATCAGGCCCAGCATTTT. Amino acid sequence: CSATQDTDQAQHF. The V gene is TRBV20-1, the J gene TRBJ1-5, with D possibly TRBD1 on 5 matching bases. The length of the CDR3 is 13 residues. Per germline, CDR1 DFQATT and CDR2 SNEGSKA (reference sequence).

This clonotype has ten or more counts. The chain is built from TRBV3-1 and TRBJ1-1, with no clear D. Germline CDR1 and CDR2: LGHDT and YNNKEL (reference sequence). This CDR3 contains 14 residues. V was shortened by 2 bases and J by 0 bases, with 7 bases between the two germline ends. The CDR3 is CASSQLGMNTEAFF. Written as DNA, the CDR3 is TGTGCCAGCAGCCAACTGGGAATGAACACTGAAGCTTTCTTT. The entire variable domain, with the rest obtained from reference TRBV3-1 and TRBJ1-1, is as follows: DTAVSQTPKYLVTQMGNDKSIKCEQNLGHDTMYWYKQDSKKFLKIMFSYNNKELIINETVPNRFSPKSPDKAHLNLHINSLELGDSAVYFCASSQLGMNTEAFFGQGTRLTVV.

This clonotype was counted between two and nine times. The chain joins TRBV7-7 to TRBJ2-2; 8 bases are shared with TRBD1. The germline V gene encodes CDR1 SSHAT and CDR2 FNYEAQ (reference sequence). CDR3 size: 13 residues. CDR3 in amino acids: CAFGQGGPGELFF. CDR3 nucleotide sequence: TGTGCATTTGGACAGGGAGGTCCCGGGGAGCTGTTTTTT. The full variable domain, with the rest looked up from reference TRBV7-7 and TRBJ2-2, is GAGVSQSPRYKVTKRGQDVTLRCDPISSHATLYWYQQALGQGPEFLTYFNYEAQPDKSGLPSDRFSAERPEGSISTLTIQRTEQRDSAMYRCAFGQGGPGELFFGEGSRLTVL.

This clonotype was seen more than once but under ten times. The V gene is TRBV3-1, the J gene TRBJ1-1; tentative D call: TRBD1 (5 bases). V lost 0 bases, J lost 10 bases, and 12 bases lay in between. CDR3 length equals 13 residues. The germline V gene has CDR1 LGHDT and CDR2 YNNKEL (reference sequence). DNA for the CDR3: TGTGCCAGCAGCCAAGAAAAAATCCAGGGAGCTTTCTTT. It translates to CASSQEKIQGAFF.

The sample holds a few counts of this clonotype. The gene calls are TRBV27 and TRBJ1-2; tentative D call: TRBD1 (6 bases). The CDR3 totals 13 residues. Trimming cost V 5 bases and J 8 bases, with 15 bases left between them. Germline assignment: CDR1 MNHEY and CDR2 SMNVEV (reference sequence). The CDR3 region is CASSPGGANGYTF. Here the CDR3 DNA reads TGTGCCAGCAGTCCCGGGGGGGCGAACGGCTACACCTTC.

CDR3 bases: TGCAGTGCTGCAGGGGGCCCCACCGGGGAGCTGTTTTTT. Protein sequence: CSAAGGPTGELFF. The chain recombines TRBV20-1 with TRBJ2-2; TRBD1 aligns across 8 bases. The germline V gene encodes CDR1 DFQATT and CDR2 SNEGSKA (reference sequence). The CDR3 length is 13 residues. Trimming took 5 bases from V and 4 from J; bases not matched to a gene: 3.

The V gene is TRBV29-1, the J gene TRBJ2-7; D may be TRBD1 (6 bases). The V end lost 1 base, the J end lost 0 bases, and 10 bases lay between the germline ends. The CDR3 covers 14 residues. CDR1 is SQVTM, CDR2 ANQGSEA, per germline. DNA of the CDR3: TGCAGCGTTGAAGTACAGGGAAGCTCCTACGAGCAGTACTTC. The encoded protein is CSVEVQGSSYEQYF.

This clonotype came up many times. The chain carries TRBV25-1 and TRBJ2-7; maybe TRBD2 (5 bases). Trimming left V 2 bases short and J 3 bases short, with 8 bases between. This CDR3 region has 13 residues. Germline CDR1 is MGHDK and CDR2 is SYGVNS. This CDR3 reads CASSEAGYYEQYF. The CDR3 region has the DNA TGTGCCAGCAGTGAAGCGGGTTACTACGAGCAGTACTTC.

This clonotype was counted many times. The rearrangement joins TRBV3-1 to TRBJ2-2; D remains ambiguous. Germline CDR1 is LGHDT and CDR2 is YNNKEL (reference sequence). Trimming cost V 1 base and J 0 bases, with 9 bases left between them. CDR3 length equals 16 residues. The CDR3: CASSQASPANTGELFF. The DNA for the CDR3 is TGTGCCAGCAGCCAAGCCTCGCCAGCGAACACCGGGGAGCTGTTTTTT.

V is TRBV12-3 or TRBV12-4 and J is TRBJ2-1; the D is unclear. This CDR3 contains 12 residues. V was trimmed by 5 bases and J by 9 bases, leaving 11 bases between them. The CDR3 nucleotides are TGTGCCAGCAGTCATTTCGGTGGTGAGCAGTTCTTC. It encodes CASSHFGGEQFF.

This clonotype was counted many times. The chain is built from TRBV29-1 and TRBJ2-1, with TRBD2 matching 9 bases. CDR3 length: 14 amino acids. The junction had 7 bases not matched to a gene; V was cut back by 0 bases and J by 10 bases. Germline lookup yields CDR1 SQVTM and CDR2 ANQGSEA. The CDR3 here is CSVEDQGGGAEQFF. Here the CDR3 DNA reads TGCAGCGTTGAAGATCAGGGCGGGGGGGCCGAGCAGTTCTTC.

This clonotype was seen many times. The CDR3 region has the DNA TGCGCCAGCAGCTTGACGGGACCCCACACAGATACGCAGTATTTT. This gives the protein CASSLTGPHTDTQYF. This chain joins TRBV5-1 and TRBJ2-3; the D gene could be TRBD1 or TRBD2 (5 bases each). The CDR3 spans 15 residues. The germline gives CDR1 SGHRS, CDR2 YFSETQ. V was cut by 1 base and J by 2 bases, with 11 bases left in between. The entire variable domain, with the rest obtained from reference TRBV5-1 and TRBJ2-3, is as follows: KAGVTQTPRYLIKTRGQQVTLSCSPISGHRSVSWYQQTPGQGLQFLFEYFSETQRNKGNFPGRFSGRQFSNSRSEMNVSTLELGDSALYLCASSLTGPHTDTQYFGPGTRLTVL.

There are many counts of this clonotype. The chain recombines TRBV6-6 with TRBJ2-1; D unresolved. This CDR3 comprises 12 residues. The ends were cut back, 2 bases at V and 9 bases at J, with 8 bases in the middle. Germline CDR1 MNHNY, CDR2 SVGAGI (reference sequence). CDR3 loop: CASSYTEFEQFF. DNA for the CDR3: TGTGCCAGCAGTTACACTGAGTTTGAGCAGTTCTTC.

This clonotype was observed at least ten times. The chain recombines TRBV5-1 with TRBJ2-1; D not certain. In germline, CDR1 is SGHRS, CDR2 YFSETQ. Between the trimmed V and J ends, which lost 4 bases and 0 bases, there was a span of 11 bases. This CDR3 comprises 15 residues. CDR3 DNA sequence: TGCGCCAGCAGCCCGGACGGAAACTCCTACAATGAGCAGTTCTTC. It encodes CASSPDGNSYNEQFF.

V gene TRBV29-1 combines with J gene TRBJ2-7, with D perhaps assigned TRBD1 or TRBD2 (5 bases each). Looked up from germline, CDR1 is SQVTM and CDR2 is ANQGSEA. The CDR3 sequence is 13 residues long. The germline V and J ends were trimmed by 4 bases and 6 bases, with 16 bases remaining between them. The DNA for the CDR3 is TGCAGCGTTGTAGGGGACCGAGATGGCGAGCAGTACTTC. It translates to CSVVGDRDGEQYF.